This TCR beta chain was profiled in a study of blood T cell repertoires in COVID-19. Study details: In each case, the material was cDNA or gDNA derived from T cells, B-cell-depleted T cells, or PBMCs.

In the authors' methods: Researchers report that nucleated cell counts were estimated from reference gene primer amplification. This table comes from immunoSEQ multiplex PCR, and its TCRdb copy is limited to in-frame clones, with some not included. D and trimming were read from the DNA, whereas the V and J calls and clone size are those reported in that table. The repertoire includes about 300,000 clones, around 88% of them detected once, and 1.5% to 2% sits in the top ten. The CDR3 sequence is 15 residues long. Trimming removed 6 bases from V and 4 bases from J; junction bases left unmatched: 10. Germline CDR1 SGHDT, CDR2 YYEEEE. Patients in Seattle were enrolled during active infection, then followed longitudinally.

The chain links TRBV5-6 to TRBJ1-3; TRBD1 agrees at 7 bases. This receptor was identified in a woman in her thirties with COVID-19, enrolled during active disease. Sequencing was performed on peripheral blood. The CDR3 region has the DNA TGTGCCAGCACACACAGGGGCCGCGCGGGAAACACCATATATTTT. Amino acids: CASTHRGRAGNTIYF.